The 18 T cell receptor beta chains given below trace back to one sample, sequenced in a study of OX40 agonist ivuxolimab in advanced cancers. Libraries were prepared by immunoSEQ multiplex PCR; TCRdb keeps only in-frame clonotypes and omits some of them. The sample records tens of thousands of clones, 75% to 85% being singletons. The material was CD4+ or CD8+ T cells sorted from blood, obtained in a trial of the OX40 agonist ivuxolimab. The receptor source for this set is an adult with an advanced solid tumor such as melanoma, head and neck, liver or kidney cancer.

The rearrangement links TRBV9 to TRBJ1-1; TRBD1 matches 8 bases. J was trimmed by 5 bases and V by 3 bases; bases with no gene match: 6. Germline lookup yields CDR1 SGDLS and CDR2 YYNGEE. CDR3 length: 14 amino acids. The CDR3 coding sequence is TGTGCCAGCAGCGAATCAGGGGGCGCGACTGAAGCTTTCTTT. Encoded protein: CASSESGGATEAFF.

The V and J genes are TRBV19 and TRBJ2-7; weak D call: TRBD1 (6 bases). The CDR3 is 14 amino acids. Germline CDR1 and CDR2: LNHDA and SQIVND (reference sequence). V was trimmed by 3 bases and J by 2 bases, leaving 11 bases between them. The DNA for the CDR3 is TGTGCCAGTAGTATGGACAGCTATACCTACGAGCAGTACTTC. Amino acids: CASSMDSYTYEQYF.

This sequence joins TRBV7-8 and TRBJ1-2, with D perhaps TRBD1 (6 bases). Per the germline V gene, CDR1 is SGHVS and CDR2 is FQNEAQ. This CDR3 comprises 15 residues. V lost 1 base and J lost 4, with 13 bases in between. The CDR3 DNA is TGTGCCAGCAGCTTAGAAGGGGGAACTGGCTATGGCTACACCTTC. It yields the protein CASSLEGGTGYGYTF.

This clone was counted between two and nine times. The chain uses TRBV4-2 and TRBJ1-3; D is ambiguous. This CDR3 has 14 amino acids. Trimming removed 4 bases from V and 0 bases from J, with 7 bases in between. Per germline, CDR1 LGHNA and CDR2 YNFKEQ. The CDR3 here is CASSPLGSGNTIYF. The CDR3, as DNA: TGTGCCAGCAGCCCTCTGGGCTCTGGAAACACCATATATTTT.

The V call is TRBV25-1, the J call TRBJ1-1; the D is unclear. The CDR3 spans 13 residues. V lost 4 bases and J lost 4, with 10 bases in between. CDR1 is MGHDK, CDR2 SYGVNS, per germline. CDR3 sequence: CASSARPGTEAFF. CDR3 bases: TGTGCCAGCAGTGCCCGGCCGGGCACTGAAGCTTTCTTT.

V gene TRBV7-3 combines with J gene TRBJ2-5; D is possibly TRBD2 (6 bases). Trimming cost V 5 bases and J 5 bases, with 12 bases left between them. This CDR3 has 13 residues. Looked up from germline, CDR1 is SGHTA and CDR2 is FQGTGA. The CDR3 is CASSRGLGETQYF. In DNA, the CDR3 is TGTGCCAGCAGCCGGGGGTTAGGGGAGACCCAGTACTTC.

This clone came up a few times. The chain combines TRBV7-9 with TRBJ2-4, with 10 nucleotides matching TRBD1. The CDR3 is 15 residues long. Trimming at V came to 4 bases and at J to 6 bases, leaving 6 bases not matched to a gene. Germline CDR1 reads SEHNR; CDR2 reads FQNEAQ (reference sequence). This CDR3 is CASSSDRGLTNIQYF. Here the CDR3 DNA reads TGTGCCAGCAGCTCCGACAGGGGGCTGACAAACATTCAGTACTTC.

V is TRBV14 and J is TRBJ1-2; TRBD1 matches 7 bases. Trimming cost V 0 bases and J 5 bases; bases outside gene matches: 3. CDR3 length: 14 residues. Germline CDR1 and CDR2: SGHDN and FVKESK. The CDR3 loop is CASSQDGRGYGYTF. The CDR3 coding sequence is TGTGCCAGCAGCCAAGATGGCAGGGGGTATGGCTACACCTTC.

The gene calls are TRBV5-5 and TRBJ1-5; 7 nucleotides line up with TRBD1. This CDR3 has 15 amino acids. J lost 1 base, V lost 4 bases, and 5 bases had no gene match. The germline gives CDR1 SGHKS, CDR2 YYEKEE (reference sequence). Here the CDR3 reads CASSPTGTSNQPQHF. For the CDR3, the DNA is TGTGCCAGCAGCCCGACAGGGACGAGCAATCAGCCCCAGCATTTT.

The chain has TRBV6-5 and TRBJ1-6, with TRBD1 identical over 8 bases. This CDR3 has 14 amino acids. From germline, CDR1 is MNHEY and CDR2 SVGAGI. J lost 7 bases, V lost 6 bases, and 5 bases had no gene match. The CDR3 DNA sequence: TGTGCCAGCAGATATCAGGGGGCGAATTCACCCCTCCACTTT. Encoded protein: CASRYQGANSPLHF.

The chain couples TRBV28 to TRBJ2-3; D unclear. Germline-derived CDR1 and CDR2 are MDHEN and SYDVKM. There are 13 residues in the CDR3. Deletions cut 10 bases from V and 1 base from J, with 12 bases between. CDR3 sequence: CATSGSGTDTQYF. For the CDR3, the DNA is TGTGCCACCTCCGGGTCCGGCACAGATACGCAGTATTTT.

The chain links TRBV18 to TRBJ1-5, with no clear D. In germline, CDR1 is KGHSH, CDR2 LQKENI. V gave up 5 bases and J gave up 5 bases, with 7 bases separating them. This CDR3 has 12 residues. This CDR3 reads CASSDGDQPQHF. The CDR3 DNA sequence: TGTGCCAGCTCAGACGGGGATCAGCCCCAGCATTTT.

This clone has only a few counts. As DNA, the CDR3 is TGTGCCAGTAGTATAGCCCGGACAGGGATGGAGACCCAGTACTTC. Translated, it gives CASSIARTGMETQYF. The chain uses TRBV19 and TRBJ2-5; TRBD1 matches 8 bases. The CDR3 consists of 15 residues. The junction had 6 bases not matched to a gene; V was cut back by 1 base and J by 5 bases. Germline V lookup: CDR1 LNHDA, CDR2 SQIVND (reference sequence).

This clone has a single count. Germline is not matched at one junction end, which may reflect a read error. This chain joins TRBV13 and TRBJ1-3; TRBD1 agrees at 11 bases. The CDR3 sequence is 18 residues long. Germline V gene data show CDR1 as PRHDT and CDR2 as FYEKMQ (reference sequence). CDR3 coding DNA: TGTGCCAGCAGCCCCTTTCTAGGGACAGGGGGACCTGGAAACACCGTATATTTT. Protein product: CASSPFLGTGGPGNTVYF.

For the CDR3, the DNA is TGTGCCACCAGCAGCCGGCGAGACGGGACAGAGCAGTTCTTC. This encodes CATSSRRDGTEQFF. This rearrangement joins TRBV15 to TRBJ2-1; perhaps TRBD1 as D (6 bases). Germline CDR1 reads LNHNV; CDR2 reads YYDKDF (reference sequence). V lost 3 bases, J lost 10 bases, and 16 bases lay in between. This CDR3 is 14 amino acids long.

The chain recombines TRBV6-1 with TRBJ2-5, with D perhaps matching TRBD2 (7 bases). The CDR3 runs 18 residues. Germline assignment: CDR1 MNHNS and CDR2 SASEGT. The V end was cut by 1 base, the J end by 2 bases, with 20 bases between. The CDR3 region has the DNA TGTGCCAGCAGTGAAGAGTGGGGGGGGGCCCCCGGACAAGAGACCCAGTACTTC. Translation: CASSEEWGGAPGQETQYF.

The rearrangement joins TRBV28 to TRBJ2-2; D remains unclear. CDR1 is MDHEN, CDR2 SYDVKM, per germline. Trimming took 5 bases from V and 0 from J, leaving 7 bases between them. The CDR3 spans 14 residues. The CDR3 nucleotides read TGTGCCAGCAGTGACCCACCGAACACCGGGGAGCTGTTTTTT. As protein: CASSDPPNTGELFF.

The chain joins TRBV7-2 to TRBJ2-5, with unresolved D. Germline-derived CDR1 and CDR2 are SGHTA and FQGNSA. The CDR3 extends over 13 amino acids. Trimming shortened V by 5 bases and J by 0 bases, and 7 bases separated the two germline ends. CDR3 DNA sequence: TGTGCCAGCAGCACCGGACACCAAGAGACCCAGTACTTC. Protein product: CASSTGHQETQYF.